One sample yielded the 4 T cell receptor beta chains listed below, sequenced in a study of identifying expanded T cells in peripheral blood. Method: immunoSEQ multiplex PCR; TCRdb's copy keeps in-frame clones and lacks some. The sample contains about 81,000 clones, 84% of which appear only once. Input material: blood. Every receptor here comes from a person aged 18 to 75 in good health.

V usage is TRBV7-9 and J usage is TRBJ1-1; D possibly corresponds to TRBD1 (5 bases). Trimming took 5 bases from V and 5 from J, leaving 18 bases between them. In germline, CDR1 is SEHNR, CDR2 FQNEAQ (reference sequence). CDR3 length: 15 amino acids. CDR3 in DNA: TGTGCCAGCAGCACCACCGTGGGGGAGGGTACTGAAGCTTTCTTT. The encoded protein is CASSTTVGEGTEAFF.

The chain joins TRBV19 to TRBJ2-3; 7 bases agree with TRBD1. The junction had 5 bases not matched to a gene; V was cut back by 8 bases and J by 3 bases. Per germline, CDR1 LNHDA and CDR2 SQIVND (reference sequence). This CDR3 has 13 residues. The CDR3 is CASGGQETDTQYF. The CDR3 region has the DNA TGTGCCAGTGGAGGACAGGAAACAGATACGCAGTATTTT.

This clone occurred once. This chain links TRBV5-6 with TRBJ1-2; TRBD1 agrees at 9 bases. CDR1 is SGHDT and CDR2 is YYEEEE in the germline V gene. V trimming: 2 bases; J trimming: 1 base; junction bases outside the gene matches: 6. The CDR3 consists of 16 residues. CDR3 loop: CASSLGQGTLNYGYTF. CDR3 DNA sequence: TGTGCCAGCAGCTTAGGACAGGGGACTCTTAACTATGGCTACACCTTC.

This chain links TRBV5-4 with TRBJ2-2, with D tentatively TRBD2 (6 bases). V shed 5 bases and J shed 2 bases, with 16 bases lying between them. The CDR3 runs to 16 residues. Germline V gene sequence: CDR1 SGHNT, CDR2 YYREEE (reference sequence). The CDR3: CASSDGTLGNTGELFF. CDR3 in DNA: TGTGCCAGCAGTGACGGGACTCTGGGAAACACCGGGGAGCTGTTTTTT.